This T cell receptor beta chain was identified in a study of blood T cell repertoires in COVID-19. Study details: Acute and convalescent COVID-19 samples came from the United States, Italy and Spain. T cells, B-cell-depleted T cells, or PBMCs provided the cDNA or gDNA that served as material.

As handled by the study authors: Amplification of reference gene primers provided the estimated nucleated cell counts. Profiling relied on immunoSEQ multiplex PCR, and the TCRdb table lists in-frame clones only, not all of them. The V and J calls and the clone size are those of that table, but D and trimming were determined from the DNA. The sample includes about 40,000 clones, 80% to 90% of them seen just once. Deletions cut 2 bases from V and 5 bases from J, with 8 bases between. The CDR3 is made up of 13 amino acids. CDR1 WNHNN and CDR2 SYGVQD come from the germline V gene (reference sequence). The clonotype was recovered from a woman in her 70s with acute or convalescent COVID-19. The chain uses TRBV10-1 and TRBJ2-3; no clear D gene. The sample comprised peripheral blood. The CDR3 here is CASSENPRDTQYF. The DNA for the CDR3 is TGCGCCAGCAGTGAGAACCCGAGAGATACGCAGTATTTT.